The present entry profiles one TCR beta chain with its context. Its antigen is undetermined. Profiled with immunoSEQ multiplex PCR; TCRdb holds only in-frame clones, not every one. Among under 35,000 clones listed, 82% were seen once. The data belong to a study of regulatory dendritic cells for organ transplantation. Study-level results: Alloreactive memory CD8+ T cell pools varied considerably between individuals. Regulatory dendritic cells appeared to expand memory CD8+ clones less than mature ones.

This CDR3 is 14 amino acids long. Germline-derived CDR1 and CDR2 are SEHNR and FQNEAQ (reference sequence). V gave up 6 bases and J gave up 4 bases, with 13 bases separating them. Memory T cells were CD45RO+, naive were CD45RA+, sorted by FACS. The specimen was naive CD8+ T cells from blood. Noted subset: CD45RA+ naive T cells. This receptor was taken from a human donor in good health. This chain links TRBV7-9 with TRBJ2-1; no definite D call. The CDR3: CASSTHFGYNEQFF. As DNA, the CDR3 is TGTGCCAGCAGTACTCATTTCGGGTACAATGAGCAGTTCTTC.